Given below is one T cell receptor beta chain in context. Clones were read by immunoSEQ multiplex PCR, and TCRdb kept only the in-frame ones, dropping some. The table records about 190,000 clones, approximately 79% of them present only once. This entry comes from a study of blood T cell repertoires in COVID-19. The CDR3 contains 16 residues. The ends were cut back, 3 bases at V and 4 bases at J, with 13 bases in the middle. CDR1 LGHDT and CDR2 YNNKEL come from the germline V gene (reference sequence). The chain carries TRBV3-1 (or the pseudogene TRBV3-2) and TRBJ1-6; no reliable D call. The specimen was peripheral blood. The clonotype comes from a woman aged 45-65 years with acute or convalescent COVID-19. CDR3 sequence: CASSHNTGIYNSPLHF. CDR3 nucleotides: TGTGCCAGCAGCCACAACACGGGAATATATAATTCACCCCTCCACTTT.